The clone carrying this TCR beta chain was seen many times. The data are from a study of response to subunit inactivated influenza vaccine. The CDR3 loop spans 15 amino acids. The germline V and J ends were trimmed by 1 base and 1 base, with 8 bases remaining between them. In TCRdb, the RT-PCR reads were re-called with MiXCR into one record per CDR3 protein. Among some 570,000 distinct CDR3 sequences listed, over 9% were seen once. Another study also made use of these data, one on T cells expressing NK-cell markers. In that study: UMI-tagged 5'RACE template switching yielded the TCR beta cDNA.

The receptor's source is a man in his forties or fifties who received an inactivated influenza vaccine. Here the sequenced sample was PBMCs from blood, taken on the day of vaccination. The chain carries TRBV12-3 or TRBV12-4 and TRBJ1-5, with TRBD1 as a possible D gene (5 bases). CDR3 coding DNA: TGTGCCAGCAGTTTAGTGGACACGAGCAATCAGCCCCAGCATTTT. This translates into CASSLVDTSNQPQHF.